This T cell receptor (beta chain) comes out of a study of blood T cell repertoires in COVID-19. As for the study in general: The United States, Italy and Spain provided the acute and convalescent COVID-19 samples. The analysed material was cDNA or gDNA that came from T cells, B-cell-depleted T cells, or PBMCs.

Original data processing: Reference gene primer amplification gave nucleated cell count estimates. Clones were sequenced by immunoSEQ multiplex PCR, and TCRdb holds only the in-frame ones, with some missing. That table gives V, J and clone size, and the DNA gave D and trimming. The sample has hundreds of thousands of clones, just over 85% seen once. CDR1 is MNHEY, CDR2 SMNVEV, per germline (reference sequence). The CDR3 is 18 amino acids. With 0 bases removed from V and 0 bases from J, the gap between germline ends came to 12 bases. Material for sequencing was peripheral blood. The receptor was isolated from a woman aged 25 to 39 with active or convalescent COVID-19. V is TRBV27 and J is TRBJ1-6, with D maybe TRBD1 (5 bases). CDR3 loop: CASSLSGGQGSYNSPLHF. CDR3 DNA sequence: TGTGCCAGCAGTTTATCGGGTGGGCAGGGCTCCTATAATTCACCCCTCCACTTT.